Each of the 13 T cell receptor beta chains below was sequenced from the same sample in a study of T cell responses to AZD1222 COVID-19 vaccine. The protocol was immunoSEQ multiplex PCR, while the TCRdb copy is restricted to in-frame clones and leaves out a portion. The top ten hold 4.4% of the sample, which has roughly 120,000 clones, 75% to 90% seen once. The input for sequencing was peripheral blood, taken 28 days after the second AZD1222 dose. These receptors were taken from an adult who received the AZD1222 COVID-19 vaccine.

This chain joins TRBV7-2 and TRBJ2-5; 15 bases are shared with TRBD2. The CDR3 loop spans 16 amino acids. From germline, CDR1 is SGHTA and CDR2 FQGNSA. V dropped 5 bases and J dropped 2; count of bases not matched to a gene: 3. The DNA for the CDR3 is TGTGCCAGCAGCGCTGGACTAGCGGGGGGGCAAGAGACCCAGTACTTC. Translation gives CASSAGLAGGQETQYF.

The J gene is TRBJ2-7, the V gene TRBV9, with D hard to call. Germline assignment: CDR1 SGDLS and CDR2 YYNGEE. The V gene lost 0 bases and the J gene lost 9 bases, with 16 bases spanning the gap. This CDR3 has 14 residues. The CDR3 nucleotides are TGTGCCAGCAGCGTAGGAGGCACATCCCCCGCGCAGTACTTC. It yields the protein CASSVGGTSPAQYF.

The genes are TRBV7-3 and TRBJ2-1, with 8 bases lining up with TRBD2. The CDR3 has 14 amino acids. Trimming took 4 bases from V and 6 from J; bases not matched to a gene: 5. Germline V gives CDR1 SGHTA, CDR2 FQGTGA. CDR3 in DNA: TGTGCCAGCAGCTCTTTTGGACTAGCCAATGAGCAGTTCTTC. This gives the protein CASSSFGLANEQFF. The variable domain in full, completed from reference TRBV7-3 and TRBJ2-1, reads GAGVSQTPSNKVTEKGKYVELRCDPISGHTALYWYRQSLGQGPEFLIYFQGTGAADDSGLPNDRFFAVRPEGSVSTLKIQRTERGDSAVYLCASSSFGLANEQFFGPGTRLTVL.

The chain joins TRBV5-1 to TRBJ1-6; the D gene is possibly TRBD1 (5 bases). The V end lost 0 bases, the J end lost 8 bases, and 12 bases lay between the germline ends. The CDR3 is made up of 15 amino acids. The germline CDR1 and CDR2 sequences are SGHRS and YFSETQ. The CDR3 nucleotides read TGCGCCAGCAGCTTGGTTGGGGGTGGGGATTCACCCCTCCACTTT. This gives the protein CASSLVGGGDSPLHF.

The V gene is TRBV30, the J gene TRBJ1-6; 7 bases line up with TRBD1. The CDR3 length is 15 residues. Germline loops: CDR1 GTSNPN, CDR2 SVGIG (reference sequence). V shed 4 bases, J shed 6 bases, and the junction held 9 bases outside the gene matches. Here the CDR3 DNA reads TGTGCCTGGACAACAGGGGTAATCGTTAATTCACCCCTCCACTTT. It translates to CAWTTGVIVNSPLHF.

Points on this clone: The sample holds other DNA sequences that translate to the same CDR3. The chain couples TRBV5-1 to TRBJ1-1; D unresolved. Germline V gene lookup returns CDR1 SGHRS and CDR2 YFSETQ. V was cut by 2 bases and J by 4 bases, with 9 bases left in between. This CDR3 contains 13 residues. CDR3 protein: CASSLTGGTEAFF. The DNA for the CDR3 is TGCGCCAGCAGCTTAACCGGAGGCACTGAAGCTTTCTTT.

The chain uses TRBV28 and TRBJ1-2; the D gene is possibly TRBD1 (5 bases). The CDR3 is 14 amino acids. Per germline, CDR1 MDHEN and CDR2 SYDVKM. V shed 2 bases and J shed 8 bases, with 15 bases lying between them. The DNA for the CDR3 is TGTGCCAGCAGTTTAGTTAAGGGGATCGGCGGCTACACCTTC. Amino acids: CASSLVKGIGGYTF.

This clone was observed once. This chain links TRBV5-6 with TRBJ1-1; D gene ambiguous. The ends were cut back, 1 base at V and 4 bases at J, with 2 bases in the middle. Germline loops: CDR1 SGHDT, CDR2 YYEEEE. The CDR3 covers 11 residues. The CDR3, as DNA: TGTGCCAGCAGCTTGAGCACTGAAGCTTTCTTT. Its translation: CASSLSTEAFF.

This chain connects TRBV3-1 (or the pseudogene TRBV3-2) to TRBJ2-2; perhaps TRBD1 as D (5 bases). The CDR3 runs to 14 residues. The V end was cut by 3 bases, the J end by 5 bases, with 10 bases between. Germline assignment: CDR1 LGHDT and CDR2 YNNKEL (reference sequence). Here the CDR3 reads CASSHRDSTGELFF. The CDR3 coding sequence is TGTGCCAGCAGCCACAGGGATTCGACCGGGGAGCTGTTTTTT.

In this sample, this clone turned up a few times. The chain uses TRBV30 and TRBJ2-2; the match to TRBD2 covers 10 bases. This CDR3 contains 20 residues. Germline V gene lookup returns CDR1 GTSNPN and CDR2 SVGIG (reference sequence). The V and J ends lost 2 bases and 1 base, in that order; junction bases with no gene match: 16. The DNA of the CDR3 is TGTGCCTGGAGTCCCCCAGGACTAGCGGTTTCTGGTAGGAACACCGGGGAGCTGTTTTTT. It yields the protein CAWSPPGLAVSGRNTGELFF.

The rearrangement joins TRBV12-3 or TRBV12-4 to TRBJ2-7, with D possibly TRBD1 on 6 matching bases. The germline V and J ends were trimmed by 3 bases and 7 bases, with 13 bases remaining between them. CDR3 length: 13 amino acids. The CDR3 sequence: CASSFYLGAEQYF. The DNA for the CDR3 is TGTGCCAGCAGTTTTTATTTGGGGGCGGAGCAGTACTTC.

The chain joins TRBV6-5 to TRBJ2-7; TRBD1 matches 9 bases. With V trimmed by 6 bases and J by 2 bases, 5 bases remained unmatched. Germline CDR1 reads MNHEY; CDR2 reads SVGAGI. This CDR3 region has 14 residues. The CDR3 bases are TGTGCCAGCAGGACAGGGGGGCGTACCTACGAGCAGTACTTC. Its protein product is CASRTGGRTYEQYF.

J is TRBJ1-2 and V is TRBV30; D unresolved. V dropped 0 bases and J dropped 4 bases, with 15 bases sitting between them. The CDR3 is 15 residues long. Per germline, CDR1 GTSNPN and CDR2 SVGIG (reference sequence). The CDR3 coding sequence is TGTGCCTGGAGTGTATTTGAGACCTTTGGCTATGGCTACACCTTC. This encodes CAWSVFETFGYGYTF. Variable domain in full (rest from reference TRBV30 and TRBJ1-2): SQTIHQWPATLVQPVGSPLSLECTVEGTSNPNLYWYRQAAGRGLQLLFYSVGIGQISSEVPQNLSASRPQDRQFILSSKKLLLSDSGFYLCAWSVFETFGYGYTFGSGTRLTVV.